The 5 T cell receptor beta chains given below trace back to one sample, sequenced in a study of blood T cell repertoires in COVID-19. The protocol was immunoSEQ multiplex PCR, while the TCRdb copy is restricted to in-frame clones and leaves out a portion. This sample carries under 250,000 clones, about 86% of them seen once, and the ten largest clones take 8% to 9.5%. Sequencing used PBMCs or T cells enriched from blood (not recorded which). These receptors were taken from a woman aged 45-65 years with acute COVID-19.

The rearrangement joins TRBV29-1 to TRBJ2-1, with D maybe TRBD2 (6 bases). CDR1 and CDR2 (germline): SQVTM, ANQGSEA. The CDR3 loop spans 14 amino acids. V was shortened by 6 bases and J by 0 bases, with 12 bases between the two germline ends. CDR3 sequence reads: CSVVTGLSYNEQFF. In DNA, the CDR3 is TGCAGCGTGGTGACGGGACTCTCCTACAATGAGCAGTTCTTC.

Only one count was recorded for this clone. The chain has TRBV3-1 (or the pseudogene TRBV3-2) and TRBJ2-7; D perhaps matches TRBD1 (6 bases). The V gene lost 6 bases and the J gene lost 0 bases, with 12 bases spanning the gap. The CDR3 runs to 14 residues. The V gene's germline CDR1 is LGHDT and CDR2 YNNKEL (reference sequence). The CDR3 DNA reads as TGTGCCAGCAGTCGGACAGCTTACTCCTACGAGCAGTACTTC. Translation gives CASSRTAYSYEQYF.

With regard to this clone: An end of the junction does not agree with germline; a read error may underlie this. The chain uses TRBV29-1 and TRBJ1-3; no reliable D call. Germline values: CDR1 SQVTM, CDR2 ANQGSEA. There are 13 residues in the CDR3. This CDR3 reads CSAERGTGNTIYF. The DNA of the CDR3 is TGCAGCGCTGAACGGGGTACTGGAAACACCATATATTTT.

This chain links TRBV5-5 with TRBJ2-3; D call uncertain. Germline V gene lookup returns CDR1 SGHKS and CDR2 YYEKEE (reference sequence). The length of the CDR3 is 15 residues. The V end lost 0 bases, the J end lost 0 bases, and 8 bases lay between the germline ends. The chain's CDR3 is CASSLVMGSTDTQYF. CDR3 in DNA: TGTGCCAGCAGCTTGGTTATGGGCAGCACAGATACGCAGTATTTT.

The genes are TRBV3-1 (or the pseudogene TRBV3-2) and TRBJ1-2, with TRBD1 matching 10 bases. V lost 1 base and J lost 7; bases outside the gene matches: 0. Per germline, CDR1 LGHDT and CDR2 YNNKEL (reference sequence). This CDR3 is 13 amino acids long. The CDR3 DNA is TGTGCCAGCAGCCAAGGGGACAGGGGTGGCTACACCTTC. As protein: CASSQGDRGGYTF.